Shown below are 6 T cell receptor beta chains from a single sample sequenced in a study of tumor-infiltrating lymphocytes in primary liver carcinoma. Co-extraction of both nucleic acids (RNA and DNA) used 20-30 mg of unsorted bulk tissue. With around 500 ng total RNA as template and a constant-region primer, TCR beta cDNA was made. Employing slightly modified ARM-PCR, three nested multiplex PCR rounds were run, and these gave rise to the TCR beta libraries. Forward primers for TRBV1-TRBV30 and a C-beta reverse primer served the first two PCR rounds, at 10 cycles each. A single record per CDR3 protein comes from TCRdb applying MiXCR to the multiplex PCR reads. The sample contains some 51,000 distinct CDR3 sequences, over 65% of which appear only once. Input material: liver tumor tissue from sampling region 3. Subset of the sample: tumor region T3, left-lateral pole. These receptors all stem from a middle-aged man with primary liver carcinoma and hepatitis B virus infection.

Note on this clonotype: One end of the junction does not line up with germline, which may come from a read error. The chain's CDR3 is CASPQGGADTGELFF. CDR3 coding DNA: TGTGCCAGCCCCCAAGGGGGCGCGGACACCGGGGAACTGTTTTTT. The J gene is TRBJ2-2, the V gene TRBV7-8, with TRBD1 matching over 7 bases. CDR1 SGHVS and CDR2 FQNEAQ come from the germline V gene. This CDR3 is built from 15 residues.

On this clonotype: It is likely a read error, because the conserved phenylalanine at the end of the CDR3 is missing. No DNA is shown, since the ends of the CDR3 on it are uncertain; the CDR3 is the one TCRdb lists. The chain is built from TRBV29-1 and TRBJ2-5; the table's D call, TRBD2, was not checked against the DNA. The CDR3 has 13 amino acids, counting both end residues. Germline CDR1 reads SQVTM; CDR2 reads ANQGSEA. The CDR3: CSVDGRAAETQYS.

Here the CDR3 DNA reads TGTGCCTGCGGCATAGATTATAATTCACCCCTCCACTTT. It translates to CACGIDYNSPLHF. This chain connects TRBV6-1 to TRBJ1-6, with unresolved D. CDR3 length: 13 amino acids. V was shortened by 11 bases and J by 4 bases, with 12 bases between the two germline ends. Germline V gene sequence: CDR1 MNHNS, CDR2 SASEGT.

Comment on this clonotype: Sequence at one end of the junction differs from germline and may be a read error. The rearrangement links TRBV6-1 to TRBJ1-5; 8 bases are shared with TRBD1. The CDR3 runs to 14 residues. The germline V gene has CDR1 MNHNS and CDR2 SASEGT. The CDR3 DNA is TGTGCCAGCGGTGAAAGGGGACAGGATCAGCCCCAGCATTTT. This translates into CASGERGQDQPQHF.

The chain has TRBV4-2 and TRBJ1-1, with 7 bases identical to TRBD1. Losses at the gene ends were 9 bases for V and 7 bases for J; bases not matched to a gene: 11. Per the germline V gene, CDR1 is LGHNA and CDR2 is YNFKEQ. This CDR3 spans 13 amino acids. The CDR3 bases are TGTGCCAGATGCCACCCCACAGGGGATGAAGCTTTCTTT. This encodes CARCHPTGDEAFF.

By proportion, this clonotype is large. The rearrangement uses TRBV6-5 and TRBJ2-6; 7 nucleotides agree with TRBD1. Germline CDR1 is MNHEY and CDR2 is SVGAGI. This CDR3 is built from 16 residues. Germline trimming cut 6 bases from V and 4 bases from J; bases unmatched to any gene: 9. CDR3 DNA: TGTGCCAGCAGGGCAGGGGACAGATCCGGGGCCAACGTCCTGACTTTC. Protein sequence: CASRAGDRSGANVLTF.